Listed here is a single TCR beta chain. Its antigen is unidentified. The data belong to a study of identical twins. General observations from the study: Insertions were reduced in abundant cord blood beta clonotypes but not in memory repertoires. The models gave estimates that fell short of the out-of-frame TCR alpha sharing seen in monozygotic twins. Because invariant MAIT and iNKT cells could be present, zero-insertion analyses could be partly confounded.

Template switching (which added a universal primer site) was used, and cDNA carried unique molecular identifiers. From the 5' RACE reads, TCRdb called clonotypes with MiXCR, one entry per CDR3 protein. This sample carries around 1.7 million distinct CDR3 sequences, less than 35% of them seen once, and the ten largest clones take approximately 0.25%. This CDR3 is built from 15 residues. The germline CDR1 and CDR2 sequences are ENHRY and SYGVKD. This rearrangement joins TRBV10-3 to TRBJ2-4, with a weak D call TRBD1 (5 bases). The J call could be wrong; TRBJ2-7 is a better fit for the DNA end. The TCR sequence derives from a newborn girl in good health. Sequencing was carried out using cord blood. The DNA of the CDR3 is TGTGCCATCAGTTTGATAGGGGCTAGCTCCTACGAGCAGTACTTC. Translating it yields CAISLIGASSYEQYF.